A single sample is the source of the 11 T cell receptor beta chains below, sequenced in a study of tumor-infiltrating lymphocytes in primary liver carcinoma. Unsorted bulk tissue of roughly 18-31 mg yielded co-extracted RNA and DNA. cDNA specific to TCR beta was made from 500 to 650 ng of total RNA, with a constant-region primer employed for priming. Libraries of TCR beta came from three nested multiplex PCR rounds with slightly modified ARM-PCR. Amplification in the first two PCR rounds was performed using TRBV1-TRBV30 forward primers and a C-beta reverse primer for roughly 10 cycles each. One entry per CDR3 protein, called by TCRdb with MiXCR from the multiplex PCR reads. The data contain about 100,000 distinct CDR3 sequences, less than 70% of them singletons. What was sequenced was tumor-adjacent normal liver tissue. Source of these receptors: a man in his forties or fifties with primary liver carcinoma and hepatitis B virus infection.

This clonotype appeared a single time. This sequence joins TRBV6-1 and TRBJ2-5; D possibly corresponds to TRBD2 (6 bases). The CDR3 loop spans 16 amino acids. The germline CDR1 and CDR2 sequences are MNHNS and SASEGT. Between the trimmed V and J ends, which lost 6 bases and 1 base, there was a span of 18 bases. The CDR3 sequence: CASSGLTEKGQETQYF. In DNA, the CDR3 is TGTGCCAGCAGCGGACTAACGGAGAAGGGCCAAGAGACCCAGTACTTC.

This clonotype has a single count. The chain recombines TRBV6-5 with TRBJ2-7; D is perhaps TRBD1 (5 bases). Looked up from germline, CDR1 is MNHEY and CDR2 is SVGAGI. Trimming shortened V by 6 bases and J by 3 bases, and 18 bases separated the two germline ends. This CDR3 has 15 residues. In DNA, the CDR3 is TGTGCCAGCAGGCCCGCATGGGGCAGGCACTACGAGCAGTACTTC. Translation: CASRPAWGRHYEQYF.

J is TRBJ1-1 and V is TRBV28; 7 nucleotides agree with TRBD1. Germline assignment: CDR1 MDHEN and CDR2 SYDVKM. Trimming cost V 6 bases and J 10 bases; bases outside gene matches: 11. The CDR3 is 13 amino acids. CDR3 region: CASSHRGRSGAFF. The CDR3 nucleotides are TGTGCCAGCAGCCACAGGGGAAGGAGTGGAGCTTTCTTT.

In regard to this clonotype: The junction shows a germline mismatch at one end, possibly a read error. The genes are TRBV11-3 and TRBJ2-3, with 10 bases identical to TRBD2. The CDR3 runs to 17 residues. Germline CDR1 and CDR2: SGHNT and YENEEA. In nucleotides, the CDR3 is TGTGCCAACAGCTTAGGGGTGACTAGCGGGAGCACAGATACGCAGTATTTT. Translating it yields CANSLGVTSGSTDTQYF.

As for this clonotype: This likely comes from a read error, as the CDR3 has no conserved phenylalanine or tryptophan at its end. V usage is TRBV12-3 or TRBV12-4 and J usage is TRBJ2-2; 8 bases are shared with TRBD1. The V gene end was trimmed by 6 bases and the J gene end by 5 bases; junction bases not matched to a gene: 8. This CDR3 is 15 amino acids long. The CDR3 bases are TGTGCCAGCAGAGAGACAGGGGCGCGGACCGGGGAGCTGTTTTCT. It codes for CASRETGARTGELFS.

To note about this clonotype: One base away lies a much larger clone, so this may be a sequencing read error. The V gene is TRBV4-1, the J gene TRBJ2-3; TRBD2 aligns across 7 bases. The CDR3 loop spans 17 amino acids. Germline assignment: CDR1 MGHRA and CDR2 YSYEKL. CDR3 DNA sequence: TGCGCCAGCAGCCATGGGCGGGAGCTCAGAGGCACAGATACGAAGTATTTT. It translates to CASSHGRELRGTDTKYF.

This clonotype was picked up a small number of times. The chain combines TRBV20-1 with TRBJ2-7, with 8 bases identical to TRBD1. Germline V lookup: CDR1 DFQATT, CDR2 SNEGSKA (reference sequence). The CDR3 contains 13 residues. With 5 bases clipped from V and 4 bases from J, the junction kept 7 bases outside the gene matches. CDR3 sequence (DNA): TGCAGTGCTTGGGGGACAGGTGGATACGAGCAGTACTTC. Translated: CSAWGTGGYEQYF.

This clonotype showed up just a few times. One junction end does not reproduce the germline sequence, and a read error may be involved. This sequence joins TRBV10-3 and TRBJ2-3, with 8 bases matching TRBD1. The CDR3 totals 15 residues. Germline V CDR1 and CDR2: ENHRY, SYGVKD. CDR3 loop: CAITPGQARTNTQYF. CDR3 nucleotide sequence: TGTGCCATCACCCCGGGACAGGCTCGCACAAATACGCAGTATTTT.

This clonotype was counted many times. The J gene is TRBJ2-1, the V gene TRBV4-1; no clear D gene. The CDR3 has 12 residues. The germline V gene encodes CDR1 MGHRA and CDR2 YSYEKL. V was trimmed by 0 bases and J by 8 bases, leaving 5 bases between them. The DNA of the CDR3 is TGCGCCAGCAGCCAAGAGCGCTATGAGCAGTTCTTC. This sequence encodes CASSQERYEQFF.

In this sample, this clonotype turned up many times. The V and J genes are TRBV29-1 and TRBJ2-7, with D unresolved. V was clipped by 5 bases and J by 1 base, with 9 bases between them. CDR1 is SQVTM and CDR2 is ANQGSEA in the germline V gene. The CDR3 covers 12 residues. In DNA form, the CDR3 reads TGCAGCGTTTTTGTCAATTCCTACGAGCAGTACTTC. Translated, it gives CSVFVNSYEQYF.

The table lists this clonotype with a few counts. The chain carries TRBV28 and TRBJ1-6; possibly TRBD1 for D (5 bases). The germline V gene has CDR1 MDHEN and CDR2 SYDVKM. There are 15 residues in the CDR3. Trimming removed 5 bases at V and 8 bases at J, with 16 bases between. CDR3 sequence reads: CASSPPTALHSPLHF. CDR3 in DNA: TGTGCCAGCAGTCCTCCGACAGCATTGCATTCACCCCTCCACTTT.